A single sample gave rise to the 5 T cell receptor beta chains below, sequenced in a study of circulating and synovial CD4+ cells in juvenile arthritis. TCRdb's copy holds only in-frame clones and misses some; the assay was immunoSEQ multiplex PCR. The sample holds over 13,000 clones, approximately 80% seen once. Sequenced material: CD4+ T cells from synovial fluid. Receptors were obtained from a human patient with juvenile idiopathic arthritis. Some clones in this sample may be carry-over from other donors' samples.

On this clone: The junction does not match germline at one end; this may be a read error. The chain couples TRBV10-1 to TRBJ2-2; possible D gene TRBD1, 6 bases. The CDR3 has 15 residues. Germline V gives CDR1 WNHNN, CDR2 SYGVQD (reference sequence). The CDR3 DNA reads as TGCGCCAGCAGTGAGTCGCCAGGGGAACCCGGGGAGCTGCTTTTT. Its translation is CASSESPGEPGELLF.

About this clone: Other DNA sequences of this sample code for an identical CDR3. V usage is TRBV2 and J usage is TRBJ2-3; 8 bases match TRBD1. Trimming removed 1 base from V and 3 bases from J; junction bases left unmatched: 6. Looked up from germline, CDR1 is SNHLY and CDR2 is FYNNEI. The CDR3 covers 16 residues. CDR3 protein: CASSEGTGHRTDTQYF. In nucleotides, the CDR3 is TGTGCCAGCAGTGAAGGGACAGGGCACCGGACAGATACGCAGTATTTT.

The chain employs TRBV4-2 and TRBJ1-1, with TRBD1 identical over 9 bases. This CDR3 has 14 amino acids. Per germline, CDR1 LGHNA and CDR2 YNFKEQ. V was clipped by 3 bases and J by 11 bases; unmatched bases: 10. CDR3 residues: CASSQSLQGARAFF. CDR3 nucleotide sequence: TGTGCCAGCAGCCAGAGCTTACAGGGGGCTAGGGCTTTCTTT.

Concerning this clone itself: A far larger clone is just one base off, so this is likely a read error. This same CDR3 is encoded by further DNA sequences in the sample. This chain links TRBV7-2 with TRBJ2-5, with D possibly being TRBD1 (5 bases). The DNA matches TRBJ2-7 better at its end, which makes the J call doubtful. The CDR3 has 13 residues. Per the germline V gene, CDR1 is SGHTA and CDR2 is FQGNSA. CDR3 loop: CASSSSGHNEQYF. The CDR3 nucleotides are TGCGCCAGCAGCTCCTCAGGGCACAACGAGCAGTACTTC.

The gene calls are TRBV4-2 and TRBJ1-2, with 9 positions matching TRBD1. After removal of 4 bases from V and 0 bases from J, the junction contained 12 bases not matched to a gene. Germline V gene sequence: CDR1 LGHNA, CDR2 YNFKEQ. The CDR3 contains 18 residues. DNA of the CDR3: TGTGCCAGCAGCCCCCAAACGGGACAGGGAACAGCTAACTATGGCTACACCTTC. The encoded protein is CASSPQTGQGTANYGYTF.